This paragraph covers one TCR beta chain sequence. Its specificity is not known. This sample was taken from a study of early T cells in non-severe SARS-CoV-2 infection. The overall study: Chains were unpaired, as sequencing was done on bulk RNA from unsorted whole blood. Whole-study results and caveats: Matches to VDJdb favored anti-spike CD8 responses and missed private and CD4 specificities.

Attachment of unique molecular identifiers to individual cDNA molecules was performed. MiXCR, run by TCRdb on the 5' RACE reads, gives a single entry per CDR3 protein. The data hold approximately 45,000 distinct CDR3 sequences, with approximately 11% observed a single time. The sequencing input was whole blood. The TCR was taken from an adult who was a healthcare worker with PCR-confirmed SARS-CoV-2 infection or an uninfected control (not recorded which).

The CDR3 sequence: CASSYRAQPINTGELFF. CDR3 in DNA: TGTGCCAGCAGTTATCGGGCCCAACCCATTAACACCGGGGAGCTGTTTTTT. The chain is built from TRBV6-2 or TRBV6-3 and TRBJ2-2, with D uncertain. The CDR3 extends over 17 amino acids. The germline V and J ends were trimmed by 3 bases and 2 bases, with 16 bases remaining between them. Germline V gene lookup returns CDR1 MNHEY and CDR2 SVGEGT.